This T cell receptor beta chain was captured in a study of blood T cells in healthy people across ages. The study's findings and limits: Long-lived and aged donors differed, with more naive CD4+ cells and higher diversity in the long-lived. Nothing was known about donor CMV status, and this possibly confounded expanded clonotype changes.

Drawn from each donor were roughly 10 milliliters of peripheral blood. Germline loops: CDR1 KGHSH, CDR2 LQKENI. The CDR3 spans 15 residues. Between the trimmed V and J ends, which lost 3 bases and 2 bases, there was a span of 8 bases. For the second PCR, which ran for 7 to 11 cycles, a sample-barcoded 5' primer and a J-beta primer mix were used. Tagging of each cDNA molecule was performed by a template-switch adaptor with 12 random nucleotides. TCRdb used MiXCR to reprocess the 5' RACE reads, holding one entry per CDR3 protein. The sample includes 800,000 or so distinct CDR3 sequences, around 62% of them seen just once. This clonotype was seen repeatedly, ten times or more. The antigen is unknown.

Specimen: blood. The chain uses TRBV18 and TRBJ2-6; D remains unclear. The sequence was obtained from a man between 25 and 39 years old in good health. The CDR3 reads CASSPGRPGANVLTF. CDR3 bases: TGTGCCAGCTCACCGGGCCGTCCTGGGGCCAACGTCCTGACTTTC.